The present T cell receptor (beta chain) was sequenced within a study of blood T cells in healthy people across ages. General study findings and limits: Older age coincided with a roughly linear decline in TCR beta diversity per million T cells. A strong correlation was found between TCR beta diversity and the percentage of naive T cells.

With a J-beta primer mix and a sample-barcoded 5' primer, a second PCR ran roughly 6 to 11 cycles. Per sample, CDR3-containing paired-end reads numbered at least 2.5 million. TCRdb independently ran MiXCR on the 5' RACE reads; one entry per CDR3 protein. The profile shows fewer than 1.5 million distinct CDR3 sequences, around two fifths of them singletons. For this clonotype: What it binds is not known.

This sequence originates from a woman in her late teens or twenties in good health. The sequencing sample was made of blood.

CDR3 residues: CASSEGRTLAKNIQYF. The CDR3 DNA reads as TGTGCCAGCAGTGAAGGAAGGACACTAGCCAAAAACATTCAGTACTTC. The chain carries TRBV6-1 and TRBJ2-4; D is possibly TRBD1 (5 bases). The CDR3 contains 16 residues. Looked up from germline, CDR1 is MNHNS and CDR2 is SASEGT. V was pared by 1 base and J by 0 bases, with 10 bases between.